This T cell receptor beta chain was captured in a study of blood T cell repertoires in COVID-19. Study-level background: There were acute and convalescent COVID-19 samples, and they came from the United States, Italy and Spain. PBMCs, B-cell-depleted T cells, or T cells provided the cDNA or gDNA that made up the material.

Original methodology: Researchers report that nucleated cell counts were estimated from reference gene primer amplification. Only in-frame clones appear in the TCRdb table, and some are missing; sequencing was by immunoSEQ multiplex PCR. D and trimming come from the DNA, and the V and J calls and clone size come from that table. In the table there are fewer than 70,000 clones, about 85% of which are singletons. Only one count was recorded for this clone. The source of this sequence is an elderly man with acute or convalescent COVID-19. Sequencing was carried out using peripheral blood.

The CDR3 spells CASSIARGATPHGYTF. The CDR3 DNA reads as TGTGCCAGTAGTATTGCCAGGGGCGCGACTCCTCATGGCTACACCTTC. The rearrangement joins TRBV19 to TRBJ1-2; D might be TRBD1 (6 bases). Germline-derived CDR1 and CDR2 are LNHDA and SQIVND (reference sequence). This CDR3 is 16 amino acids long. V dropped 3 bases and J dropped 6 bases, with 20 bases sitting between them.